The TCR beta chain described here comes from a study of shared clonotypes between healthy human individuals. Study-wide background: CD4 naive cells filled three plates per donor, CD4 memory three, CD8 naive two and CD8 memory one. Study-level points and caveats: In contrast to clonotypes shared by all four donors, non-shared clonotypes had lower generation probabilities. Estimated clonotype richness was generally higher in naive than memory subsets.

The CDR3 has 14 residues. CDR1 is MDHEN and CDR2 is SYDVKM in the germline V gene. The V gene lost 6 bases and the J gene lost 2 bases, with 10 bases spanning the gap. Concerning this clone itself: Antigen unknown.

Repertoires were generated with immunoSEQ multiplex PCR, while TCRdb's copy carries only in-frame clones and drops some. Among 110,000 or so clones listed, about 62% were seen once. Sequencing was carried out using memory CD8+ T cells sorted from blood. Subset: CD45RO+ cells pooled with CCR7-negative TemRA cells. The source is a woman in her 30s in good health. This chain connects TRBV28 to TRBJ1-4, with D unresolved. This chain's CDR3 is CASRWERTNEKLFF. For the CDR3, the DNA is TGTGCCAGCAGGTGGGAGCGGACTAATGAAAAACTGTTTTTT.